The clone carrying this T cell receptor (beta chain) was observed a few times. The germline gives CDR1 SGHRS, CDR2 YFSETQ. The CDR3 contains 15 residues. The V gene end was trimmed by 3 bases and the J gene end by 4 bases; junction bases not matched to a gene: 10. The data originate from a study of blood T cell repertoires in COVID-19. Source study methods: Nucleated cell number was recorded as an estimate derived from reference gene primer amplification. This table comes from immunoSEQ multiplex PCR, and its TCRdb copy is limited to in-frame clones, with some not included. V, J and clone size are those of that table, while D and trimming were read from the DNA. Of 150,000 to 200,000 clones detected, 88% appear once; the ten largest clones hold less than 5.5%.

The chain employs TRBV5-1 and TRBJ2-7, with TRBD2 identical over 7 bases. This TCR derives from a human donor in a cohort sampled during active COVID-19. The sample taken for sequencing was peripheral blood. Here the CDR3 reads CASSSSSGELYEQYF. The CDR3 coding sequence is TGCGCCAGCAGCTCCTCTAGCGGAGAACTTTACGAGCAGTACTTC.